A selection of T cell receptor beta chains follows, all from one sample in a study of cytomegalovirus exposure and HLA in healthy donors. The assay was immunoSEQ multiplex PCR, and TCRdb's table has in-frame clones only and misses some. The sample includes fewer than 110,000 clones, around 82% seen only once; the top ten take 10% to 13%. Input material: PBMCs. The receptors derive from a woman under 30 in good health and CMV-seropositive. The CDR3 runs from the conserved cysteine through the conserved F or W. A D gene is named only where the DNA matches it firmly. The size of a clone is reported for some rows only, either as once, few or many, or as a class for expanded clones.

TRBV13	NA	TRBJ2-2	12	NA	CASRRSTGELFF	TGTGCCAGCAGACGGAGTACCGGGGAGCTGTTTTTT
TRBV10-3	few	TRBJ2-1	14	NA	CAISPMADYNEQFF	TGTGCCATCAGCCCGATGGCGGACTACAATGAGCAGTTCTTC
TRBV28	NA	TRBJ1-2	15	NA	CASRDGTGVGDGYTF	TGTGCCAGCAGGGATGGGACGGGGGTGGGGGATGGCTACACCTTC
TRBV6-5	NA	TRBJ2-1	15	TRBD2	CASSITSGRGNEQFF	TGTGCCAGCAGCATAACTAGCGGGAGGGGCAATGAGCAGTTCTTC
TRBV11-2	NA	TRBJ2-3	17	TRBD2	CASSFSASGGLTDTQYF	TGTGCCAGCAGCTTCTCGGCAAGCGGGGGGCTCACAGATACGCAGTATTTT
TRBV7-3	NA	TRBJ1-1	13	TRBD1	CASSRTGDTEAFF	TGTGCCAGCAGCCGAACAGGGGACACTGAAGCTTTCTTT
TRBV5-1	NA	TRBJ2-7	17	TRBD1	CASSSEKTGGGMYEQYF	TGCGCCAGCAGCTCTGAAAAAACAGGGGGCGGCATGTACGAGCAGTACTTC
TRBV18	NA	TRBJ2-1	13	NA	CASSAVPGDEQFF	TGTGCCAGCTCAGCGGTCCCCGGTGATGAGCAGTTCTTC
TRBV5-1	NA	TRBJ2-1	17	TRBD2	CASSLVASGRLNNEQFF	TGCGCCAGCAGCTTGGTGGCTAGCGGGAGGCTAAACAATGAGCAGTTCTTC
TRBV5-1	NA	TRBJ2-1	15	TRBD2	CASSSLAGGSNEQFF	TGCGCCAGCAGCTCGCTAGCGGGGGGGTCCAATGAGCAGTTCTTC
TRBV5-1	NA	TRBJ1-3	13	NA	CASSPDTGNTIYF	TGCGCCAGCAGCCCGGACACAGGAAACACCATATATTTT
TRBV9	few	TRBJ1-2	12	NA	CASSEGVGGYTF	TGTGCCAGCAGCGAGGGAGTTGGTGGCTACACCTTC
TRBV11-2	NA	TRBJ1-2	17	TRBD1	CASSPTGAGGIFYGYTF	TGTGCCAGCAGCCCTACAGGGGCAGGGGGCATTTTCTATGGCTACACCTTC
TRBV7-3	NA	TRBJ2-5	14	TRBD1	CASSQTGAQETQYF	TGTGCCAGCAGCCAGACAGGGGCCCAAGAGACCCAGTACTTC
TRBV27	NA	TRBJ1-1	17	NA	CASSLSVAGVSNTEAFF	TGTGCCAGCAGTTTATCGGTGGCAGGGGTATCGAACACTGAAGCTTTCTTT
TRBV27	few	TRBJ1-4	15	NA	CASTHAGGMGEKLFF	TGTGCCAGCACGCATGCGGGGGGGATGGGTGAAAAACTGTTTTTT
TRBV6-4	NA	TRBJ1-2	16	TRBD1	CANSDSDREVYYGYTF	TGTGCCAACAGTGACTCGGACAGGGAGGTTTACTATGGCTACACCTTC
TRBV5-4	NA	TRBJ2-1	14	NA	CASSLGYANNEQFF	TGTGCCAGCAGCTTGGGCTATGCTAACAATGAGCAGTTCTTC
TRBV18	NA	TRBJ2-3	14	NA	CASSSPLRADTQYF	TGTGCCAGCTCTAGCCCTCTCAGGGCAGATACGCAGTATTTT